The entry below describes one T cell receptor beta chain. Its antigen is not known. The sample belongs to a study of cytomegalovirus exposure and HLA in healthy donors. Study results and caveats: TCR beta chains associated with HLA were, in a later analysis, more clonally expanded than equally common others. Altogether, around 160 TCR beta chains were recorded as cytomegalovirus-associated. Both high specificity and high sensitivity reportedly marked the classifier's diagnosis of cytomegalovirus status.

The primer mix had 60 Vbeta and 13 Jbeta primers. TCRdb's copy holds only in-frame clones and misses some; the assay was immunoSEQ multiplex PCR. The sample consists of about 140,000 clones, roughly 80% of them appearing once. Sequenced sample: PBMCs. This receptor was obtained from a man aged 18 to 35 in good health and CMV-seropositive.

Here the CDR3 reads CASSLARGHSGNTIYF. Written as DNA, the CDR3 is TGTGCCAGCAGCTTAGCGCGAGGACACTCTGGAAACACCATATATTTT. The chain couples TRBV7-9 to TRBJ1-3; maybe TRBD1 (5 bases). Looked up from germline, CDR1 is SEHNR and CDR2 is FQNEAQ (reference sequence). The CDR3 length is 16 residues. The V gene lost 0 bases and the J gene lost 0 bases, with 9 bases spanning the gap.